Sequencing of this T cell receptor (beta chain) was carried out in a study of shared clonotypes between healthy human individuals. This clone was detected once. Each replicate PCR on the sorted subsets used about 0.2 ug DNA (around 30,000 T cell genomes). The method was immunoSEQ multiplex PCR; TCRdb's version includes in-frame clones alone and lacks a portion of them. The data hold approximately 2,300,000 clones, with less than 95% observed a single time. The CDR3 is 16 residues long. From germline, CDR1 is LGHNA and CDR2 YSLEER. V shed 1 base, J shed 6 bases, and the junction held 5 bases outside the gene matches.

Sequences were obtained from naive CD4+ T cells from PBMCs. The sample's subset: CD45RA+ positively selected. V gene TRBV4-3 combines with J gene TRBJ2-1, with TRBD1 matching over 11 bases. The source of this sequence is a young man in good health. Some clones in this sample may be carry-over from other donors' samples. The CDR3 DNA sequence: TGCGCCAGCAGCCAAGGCGCGGGGACAGGGGGCAATGAGCAGTTCTTC. Translating it yields CASSQGAGTGGNEQFF.